This T cell receptor (beta chain) appears in the sequencing data of a study of T-cell memory formation after mild COVID-19. This clonotype was picked up a small number of times. Its antigen is not identified. Study results and caveats: Day 15 to 85 contracting clones showed balanced CD4/CD8; day 15 to 37 expanders favored CD4+.

This CDR3 has 13 residues. The V and J ends lost 7 bases and 8 bases respectively, with 17 bases between them. CDR1 is MNHEY, CDR2 SMNVEV, per germline (reference sequence). 5'RACE primed from the constant segment yielded TCR alpha and TCR beta cDNA libraries bearing sample barcodes and UMIs. TCRdb itself ran the 5' RACE reads through MiXCR, one entry per CDR3 protein. The sample lists 390,000 or so distinct CDR3 sequences, about 15% occurring once. The genes are TRBV27 and TRBJ1-2; no reliable D call. Sequencing input: PBMCs or a T cell subset sorted from them (not recorded which). The clonotype originates from a man between 18 and 29 years old who had mild COVID-19 (a few samples of this study predate the infection). Cell type and time point are not known. CDR3 sequence (DNA): TGTGCCAGCACCACTTTAGAGGGTAGCGGCTACACCTTC. It codes for CASTTLEGSGYTF.